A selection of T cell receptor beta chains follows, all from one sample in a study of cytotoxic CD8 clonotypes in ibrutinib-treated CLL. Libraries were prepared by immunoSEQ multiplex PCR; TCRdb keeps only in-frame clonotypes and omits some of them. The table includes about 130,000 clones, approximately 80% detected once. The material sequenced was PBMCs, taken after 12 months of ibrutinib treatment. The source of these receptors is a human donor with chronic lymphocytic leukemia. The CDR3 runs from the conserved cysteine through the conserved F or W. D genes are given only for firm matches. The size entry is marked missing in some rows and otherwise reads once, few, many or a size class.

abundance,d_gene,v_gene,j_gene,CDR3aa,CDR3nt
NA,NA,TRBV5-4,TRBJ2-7,CASSTPDFGAGYEQYF,TGTGCCAGCAGCACCCCTGACTTTGGGGCGGGCTACGAGCAGTACTTC
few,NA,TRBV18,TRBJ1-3,CASSPRPGEGGNTIYF,TGTGCCAGCTCACCCCGACCGGGGGAAGGTGGAAACACCATATATTTT
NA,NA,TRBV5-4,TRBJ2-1,CASARGNEQFF,TGTGCCAGCGCCCGAGGAAATGAGCAGTTCTTC
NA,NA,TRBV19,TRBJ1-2,CASSMGTGTANYGYTF,TGTGCCAGTAGTATGGGAACAGGGACGGCTAACTATGGCTACACCTTC
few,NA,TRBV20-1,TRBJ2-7,CSASGTNEQYF,TGCAGTGCTAGCGGGACCAACGAGCAGTACTTC
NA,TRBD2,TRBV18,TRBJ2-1,CASSPLVPGLAGERPDEQFF,TGTGCCAGCTCACCACTAGTCCCGGGACTAGCGGGAGAAAGGCCCGATGAGCAGTTCTTC
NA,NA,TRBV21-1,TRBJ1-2,CATRGNYGYTF,TGTGCCACCCGGGGCAACTATGGCTACACCTTC
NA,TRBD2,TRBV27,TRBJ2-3,CASSLTGAGMVNTQYF,TGTGCCAGCAGTTTGACGGGAGCGGGAATGGTGAATACGCAGTATTTT
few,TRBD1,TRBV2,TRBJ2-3,CASSKDRARTDTQYF,TGTGCCAGCAGTAAGGACAGGGCCCGCACAGATACGCAGTATTTT
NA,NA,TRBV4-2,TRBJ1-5,CASGKGDQPQHF,TGTGCCAGCGGCAAGGGGGATCAGCCCCAGCATTTT
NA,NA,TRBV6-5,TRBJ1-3,CASSYLGNGNTIYF,TGTGCCAGCAGTTACCTCGGGAATGGAAACACCATATATTTT
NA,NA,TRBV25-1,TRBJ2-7,CASSVGQTYEQYF,TGTGCCAGCAGTGTCGGACAGACCTACGAGCAGTACTTC
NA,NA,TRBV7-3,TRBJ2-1,CASSLATGSFNNEQFF,TGTGCCAGCAGCTTAGCTACTGGTTCTTTCAACAATGAGCAGTTCTTC
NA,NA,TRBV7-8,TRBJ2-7,CASSPGQNYEQYF,TGTGCCAGCAGCCCCGGACAGAACTACGAGCAGTACTTC
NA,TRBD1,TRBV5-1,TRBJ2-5,CASSLRGQRIETQYF,TGCGCCAGCAGCTTGCGGGGACAGCGCATCGAGACCCAGTACTTC
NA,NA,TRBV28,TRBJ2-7,CASSLPTINHEQYF,TGTGCCAGCAGTTTACCGACTATAAACCACGAGCAGTACTTC
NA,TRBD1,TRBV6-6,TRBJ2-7,CASSLGTGAYEQYF,TGTGCCAGCAGTTTGGGGACAGGGGCCTACGAGCAGTACTTC
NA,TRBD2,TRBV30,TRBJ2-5,CAWKNLQIAGDETQYF,TGTGCCTGGAAAAACCTACAAATAGCGGGAGATGAGACCCAGTACTTC
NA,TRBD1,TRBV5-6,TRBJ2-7,CASSNAGQGFYEQYF,TGTGCCAGCAGCAACGCGGGACAGGGATTCTACGAGCAGTACTTC
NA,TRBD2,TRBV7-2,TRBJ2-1,CASSPSTSGSYHEQFF,TGTGCCAGCAGCCCGTCGACTAGCGGGAGTTACCATGAGCAGTTCTTC
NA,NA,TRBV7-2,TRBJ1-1,CASSLARGTEAFF,TGTGCCAGCAGCTTAGCCAGGGGCACTGAAGCTTTCTTT
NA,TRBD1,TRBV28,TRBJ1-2,CASSPSGQGRRGYTF,TGTGCCAGCAGTCCTTCGGGACAGGGGCGCAGAGGCTACACCTTC
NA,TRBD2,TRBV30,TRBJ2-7,CAWSIGLAGVEQYF,TGTGCCTGGAGTATTGGACTAGCGGGAGTGGAGCAGTACTTC
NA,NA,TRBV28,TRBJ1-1,CATHVGINTEAFF,TGTGCCACCCACGTTGGCATTAACACTGAAGCTTTCTTT
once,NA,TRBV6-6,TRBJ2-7,CASTADDSYEQYF,TGTGCCAGCACCGCAGACGACTCCTACGAGCAGTACTTC
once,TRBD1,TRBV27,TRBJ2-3,CASRSGQGGGTDTQYF,TGTGCCAGCAGGTCGGGACAGGGGGGAGGAACAGATACGCAGTATTTT
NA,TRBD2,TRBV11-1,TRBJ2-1,CASRTSGGYNEQFF,TGTGCCAGCAGGACTAGCGGAGGATACAATGAGCAGTTCTTC
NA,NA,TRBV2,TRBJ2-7,CASSWAGRRGSYEQYF,TGTGCCAGCAGTTGGGCCGGGAGAAGAGGCTCCTACGAGCAGTACTTC